This T cell receptor (beta chain) was obtained from a study of cytomegalovirus exposure and HLA in healthy donors (dated by TCRdb to 2015 to 2018). As for the study more broadly: An earlier analysis of some 550 of the donors reported 250 to 300 Gb of sequence data and 117 million unique TCR beta sequences from roughly 180 million T cells. An early release covering about 600 HLA-typed donors comprised around 300 gigabases of sequencing data and approximately 85 million unique TCR sequences. Of the roughly 400 genotyped donors, around 81% fell in the genetic ancestry cluster associated with self-reported Caucasian donors. The study was designed to test whether signatures of past pathogen exposure could be identified by cataloging public T cell receptors. The study profiled the T cell repertoires of under 850 subjects by immunosequencing and related them to cytomegalovirus serostatus. In addition to the first cohort of hundreds of subjects, a separate validation cohort of under 150 different subjects was used. To predict cytomegalovirus infection status, the study brought together high-throughput TCR immunosequencing, statistical association of individual TCRs with disease status, and machine learning. In a later analysis, previously published TCR beta repertoires from 550 to 700 donors were re-analyzed and high-resolution HLA genotyping was added so that TCR occurrence patterns could be studied. Rather than drawing on any new phenotypic data, the later analysis identified candidate immune exposures from TCR beta sequences and the way those sequences occurred across donors. An earlier analysis of approximately 630 of the donors applied high-throughput TCR beta sequencing to assess whether each TCR beta V gene segment acted as functional or pseudogenic. Donor age, sex, ethnicity and CMV serostatus were compiled alongside the repertoire data. A later genetic analysis used genome-wide SNP genotypes for 398 of the 666 donors, treating that subset as a discovery cohort. All discovery cohort repertoires had been generated on a single sequencing platform. Class I and class II HLA loci were covered by the typing at four-digit resolution. Typing coverage varied by locus: roughly 629-630 donors for A, B, C, DRB1 and DQB1; approximately 500 for DQA1; some 610 for DPA1; approximately 450 for DPB1. Because of strong linkage in the cohort, roughly five DR-DQ haplotypes were treated as single units for association and clustering. Across around 400 genotyped donors of the cohort, an average of approximately 200,000 unique TCR beta nucleotide sequences per donor were sequenced, and 15% to 20% of those sequences were non-productive.

To prepare the library, the immunoSEQ multiplex PCR assay was applied. For the multiplex PCR, a mixture combining 60 forward primers for TCR Vbeta segments and 13 reverse primers for TCR Jbeta segments was used. A multiplex PCR assay on genomic DNA amplified the CDR3 region of rearranged TCR beta genes. On the Illumina HiSeq System, the amplified TCR beta libraries were sequenced as 87-base-pair reads. In the paper's pipeline: A later analysis counted approximately 84 million unique TCR beta chains across the 666 repertoires, and roughly 9.9 million of these chains were shared by at least two donors. Raw reads were error-corrected and collapsed into unique sequences by a nearest-neighbor algorithm in which closely related sequences were merged to remove PCR and sequencing errors. To assign V, D and J gene segments, CDR3 sequences were aligned to IMGT reference sequences. Each retained sequence needed at least a six-nucleotide match to both a V gene segment and a J gene segment. Rearrangements were called productive when the CDR3 lacked stop codons and stayed in frame with V and J; all others were non-productive. CDR3 was defined according to IMGT convention as the region running from the second conserved V-encoded cysteine to the conserved J-encoded phenylalanine. The earlier analysis of 587 of the donors excluded sequences that lacked an unambiguous match to a single V gene segment. An earlier analysis of approximately 590 of the donors classified V segments as functional when productive rearrangements were above 56.7% and as segregating when the standard deviation between donors was above 5%. A statistical classification framework was built for diagnosing cytomegalovirus status from the catalog of TCR beta chain sequences. In a later analysis, V and J genes were assigned by comparing TCR nucleotide sequences against IMGT/GENE-DB human TR gene sequences. Using the TCRdist pipeline, a later analysis assigned CDR3 sequences along with most-parsimonious VDJ recombination scenarios. In a later analysis, each TCR beta chain was defined by its CDR3 amino acid sequence together with its V-gene family, and reads lacking a unique V-gene family were excluded. To address suspected cross-contamination and a sequencing artifact, a later analysis removed around 600 highly shared, low-generation-probability nucleotide sequences. In a later analysis, a clonal expansion index was calculated for each public chain from normalized within-repertoire ranks of inferred template counts. A later analysis computed generation probabilities with a VDJ recombination model fitted to out-of-frame rearrangements, and checked the results against IGoR. In a later analysis, hypergeometric tests were used to score TCR-TCR, TCR-HLA and TCR-CMV co-occurrence, with a repertoire-size bias correction applied to TCR pairs. In a later analysis, false discovery rates were estimated by permuting HLA or CMV assignments 20 times. In a later analysis, co-occurring TCRs were grouped with DBSCAN, and TCRdist sequence similarity was added when clustering was performed within HLA-allele-positive subsets. Repertoires with fewer than 30,000 or more than 120,000 public chains, plus five repertoires with anomalous nucleotide sharing, were excluded from co-occurrence clustering. TCRdb obtained this table from immuneACCESS and retained in-frame rearrangements with V and J assigned. These tables miss some clones; where compared with another copy, unresolved V genes account for less than half of the shortfall, and the remainder is unexplained. The V and J calls and clone size come from that table; D and trimming were worked out from the DNA. The sample contains some 270,000 clones, roughly 80% of them found a single time. The ten largest clones take up about 0.3% of the sample.

The study at large found these results: A later analysis found that HLA-associated TCR beta chains were more clonally expanded and had lower generation probabilities than equally common non-associated chains. Because HLA typing was unavailable for some donors at each locus, only the typed subset was used in association tests. In vitro tests confirmed that a few of the cytomegalovirus-associated TCR beta chains recognize cytomegalovirus antigens. While some public TCRs were present in many individuals, most TCR sequences turned up only very rarely across donors. Strong co-occurrence of HLA alleles, especially DR and DQ, made assigning TCR associations to individual alleles difficult. At a false discovery rate of 0.05, a later analysis linked fewer than 20,000 TCR beta sequences to specific HLA alleles. This cohort had only TCR beta chains sequenced, and the lack of alpha or paired-chain data limited which features could be detected. A later genetic analysis reported fewer N-insertions in productive TCRs among donors in an Asian-associated ancestry cluster than the roughly 690-donor mean. In a later analysis, most CMV-associated TCR beta chains were found to appear HLA-restricted, with HLA associations seemingly driven largely by CMV exposure. The classifier was reported to diagnose cytomegalovirus status with high specificity and sensitivity in both the original cohort and the validation cohort. A further reported finding was that TCR beta sequences accurately predicted the HLA-A and HLA-B alleles for most subjects in the first cohort. In the study, 150 to 200 TCR beta chains were listed as associated with cytomegalovirus. A group of highly shared sequence variants was considered likely to be a technical artifact of the sequencing pipeline. The authors suggested that the approach could potentially be extended to other disease states and immunological phenotypes. Correlated functional status among segregating V segments might reflect linkage disequilibrium, but an unknown experimental factor could not be ruled out. According to a later analysis, parvovirus B19, influenza, CMV and Epstein-Barr virus appeared linked to several top co-occurrence clusters. Sequencing depth was assumed to be roughly uniform across donors in the presence/absence analyses, though that assumption may not hold. The earlier analysis of approximately 590 of the donors excluded 15 to 20 rarely observed V segments, including chromosome 9 orphons, because counts were too low. V-gene and J-gene trimming of TCR beta chains was associated with a missense DCLRE1C variant in a later genetic analysis, and the association was replicated in an independent cohort. According to a later analysis, TCR association rates differed among HLA loci, with DRB1 alleles showing the most associated TCRs and HLA-C alleles showing the fewest. Immune exposure information for the cohort was limited to CMV serostatus. In an earlier analysis of around 500 of the donors, most TCR beta V segments appeared in productive rearrangements about 90% or about 30% of the time, broadly matching IMGT annotations.

The cohort was made up of approximately 670 healthy bone marrow donors. At the time of sampling, every cohort member was nominally healthy, though immune exposures that went unrecorded were likely present. The donor tested CMV seronegative, placing the donor among the 350 or so seronegative members of the cohort. A peripheral blood sample was provided by each donor, and peripheral blood mononuclear cells were used for TCR beta sequencing. Genomic DNA extraction from the blood cell samples was performed with the Qiagen DNeasy Blood Extraction Kit. Concerning this clone: No cognate antigen has been identified for it. The sample holds no much larger clone one base away, and base qualities are not on file.

The receptor was isolated from a girl aged 2-10 years in good health and CMV-seronegative. The sequenced material came from PBMCs.

The CDR3 reads CASSLGGRAPLHF. The sequenced DNA is TGTGCCAGCAGCTTAGGGGGGCGCGCACCCCTCCACTTT. The chain links TRBV7-8 with TRBJ1-6; D gene: possibly TRBD1, on 6 matching bases. The junction carries 9 bases between V and J, which are trimmed by 1 base and 11 bases respectively. For CDR1 and CDR2, the germline V gene lists SGHVS and FQNEAQ. Its CDR3 holds 13 amino acids, cysteine through phenylalanine. Only the CDR3 DNA is retained, 39 bases long and in frame from the first base.